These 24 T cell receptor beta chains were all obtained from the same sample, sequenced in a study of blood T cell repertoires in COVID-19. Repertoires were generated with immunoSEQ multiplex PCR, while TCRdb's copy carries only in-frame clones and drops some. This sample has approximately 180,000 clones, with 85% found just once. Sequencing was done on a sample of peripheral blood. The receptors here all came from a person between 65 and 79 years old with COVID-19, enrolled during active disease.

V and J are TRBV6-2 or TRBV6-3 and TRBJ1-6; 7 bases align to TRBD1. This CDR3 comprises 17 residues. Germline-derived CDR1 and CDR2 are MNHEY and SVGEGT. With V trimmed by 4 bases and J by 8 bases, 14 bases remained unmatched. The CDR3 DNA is TGTGCCAGCAGTTCCTACATGACAGGGAAATTGGATTCACCCCTCCACTTT. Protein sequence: CASSSYMTGKLDSPLHF.

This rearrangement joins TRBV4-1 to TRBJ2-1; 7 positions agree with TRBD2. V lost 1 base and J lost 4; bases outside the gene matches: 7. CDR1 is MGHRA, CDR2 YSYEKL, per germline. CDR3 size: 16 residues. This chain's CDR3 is CASSQGVAGVYNEQFF. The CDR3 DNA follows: TGCGCCAGCAGCCAAGGGGTGGCGGGAGTATACAATGAGCAGTTCTTC.

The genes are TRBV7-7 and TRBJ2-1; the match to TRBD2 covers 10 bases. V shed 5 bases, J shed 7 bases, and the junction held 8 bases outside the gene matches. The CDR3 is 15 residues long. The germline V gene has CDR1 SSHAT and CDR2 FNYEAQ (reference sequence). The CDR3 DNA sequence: TGTGCCAGCAGCCACGGACTAGCGGCCTCTAATGAGCAGTTCTTC. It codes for CASSHGLAASNEQFF.

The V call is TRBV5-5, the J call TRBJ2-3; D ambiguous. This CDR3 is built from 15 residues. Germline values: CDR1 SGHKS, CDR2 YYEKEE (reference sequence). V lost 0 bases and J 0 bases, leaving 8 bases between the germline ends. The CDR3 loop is CASSLGLFSTDTQYF. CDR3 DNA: TGTGCCAGCAGCTTGGGACTTTTTAGCACAGATACGCAGTATTTT.

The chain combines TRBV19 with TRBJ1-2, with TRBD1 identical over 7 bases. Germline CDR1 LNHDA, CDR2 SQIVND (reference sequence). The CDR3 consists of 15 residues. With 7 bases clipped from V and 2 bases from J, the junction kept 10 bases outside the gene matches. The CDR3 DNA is TGTGCCAGTAATCCGGACGACAGGGTAAACTATGGCTACACCTTC. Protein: CASNPDDRVNYGYTF. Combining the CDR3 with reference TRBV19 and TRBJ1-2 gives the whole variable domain DGGITQSPKYLFRKEGQNVTLSCEQNLNHDAMYWYRQDPGQGLRLIYYSQIVNDFQKGDIAEGYSVSREKKESFPLTVTSAQKNPTAFYLCASNPDDRVNYGYTFGSGTRLTVV.

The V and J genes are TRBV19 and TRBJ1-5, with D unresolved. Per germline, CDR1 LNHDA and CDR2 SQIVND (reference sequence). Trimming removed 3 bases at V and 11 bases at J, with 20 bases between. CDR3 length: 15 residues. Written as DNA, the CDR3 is TGTGCCAGTAGTATGAGGGCTTGGGAAGGGATGTCCCAGCATTTT. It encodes CASSMRAWEGMSQHF.

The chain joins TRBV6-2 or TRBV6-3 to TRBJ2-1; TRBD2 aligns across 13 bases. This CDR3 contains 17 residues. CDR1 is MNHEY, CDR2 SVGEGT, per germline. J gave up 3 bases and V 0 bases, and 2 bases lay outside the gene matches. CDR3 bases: TGTGCCAGCAGTTACTCCGGGACTAGCGGGGTCTACAATGAGCAGTTCTTC. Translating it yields CASSYSGTSGVYNEQFF.

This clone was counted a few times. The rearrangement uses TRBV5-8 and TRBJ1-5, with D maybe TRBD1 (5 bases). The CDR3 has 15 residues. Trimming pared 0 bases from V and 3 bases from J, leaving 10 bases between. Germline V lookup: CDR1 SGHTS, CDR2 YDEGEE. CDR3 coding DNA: TGTGCCAGCAGCTTGGGACAGCTGCACAATCAGCCCCAGCATTTT. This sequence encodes CASSLGQLHNQPQHF.

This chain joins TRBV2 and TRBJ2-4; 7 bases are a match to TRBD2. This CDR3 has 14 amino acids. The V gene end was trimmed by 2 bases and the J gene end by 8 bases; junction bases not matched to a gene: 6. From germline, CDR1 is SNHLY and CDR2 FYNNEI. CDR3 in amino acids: CASSEYGGGDIQYF. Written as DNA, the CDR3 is TGTGCCAGCAGTGAATATGGGGGAGGGGACATTCAGTACTTC.

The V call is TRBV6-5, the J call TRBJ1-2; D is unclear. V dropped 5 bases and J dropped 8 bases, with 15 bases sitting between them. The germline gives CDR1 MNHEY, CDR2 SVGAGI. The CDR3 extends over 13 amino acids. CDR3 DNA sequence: TGTGCCAGCAGTAGTACAGACCGCAGCGGCTACACCTTC. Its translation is CASSSTDRSGYTF.

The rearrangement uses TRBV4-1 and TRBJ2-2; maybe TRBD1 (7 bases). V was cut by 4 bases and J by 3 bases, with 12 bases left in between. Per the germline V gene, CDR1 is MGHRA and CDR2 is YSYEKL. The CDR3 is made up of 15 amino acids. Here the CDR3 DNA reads TGCGCCAGCAGCCCACAGGGGACTCACACCGGGGAGCTGTTTTTT. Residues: CASSPQGTHTGELFF.

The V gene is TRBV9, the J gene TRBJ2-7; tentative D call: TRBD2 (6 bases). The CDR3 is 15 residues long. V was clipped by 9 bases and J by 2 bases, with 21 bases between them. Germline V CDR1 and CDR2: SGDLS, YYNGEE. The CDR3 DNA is TGTGCCACCCGGGCGGGGCAGGGACTTCCCTACGAGCAGTACTTC. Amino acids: CATRAGQGLPYEQYF. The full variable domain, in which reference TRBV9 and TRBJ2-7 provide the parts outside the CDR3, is DSGVTQTPKHLITATGQRVTLRCSPRSGDLSVYWYQQSLDQGLQFLIQYYNGEERAKGNILERFSAQQFPDLHSELNLSSLELGDSALYFCATRAGQGLPYEQYFGPGTRLTVT.

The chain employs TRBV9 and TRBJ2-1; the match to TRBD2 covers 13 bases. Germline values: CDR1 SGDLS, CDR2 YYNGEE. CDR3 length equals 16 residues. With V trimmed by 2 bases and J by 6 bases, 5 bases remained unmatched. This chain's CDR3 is CASSVAGLAGLNEQFF. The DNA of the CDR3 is TGTGCCAGCAGCGTTGCGGGACTAGCGGGACTCAATGAGCAGTTCTTC.

The DNA for the CDR3 is TGCAGTGTAATGCCGGGAAGTGAAGCTTTCTTT. This gives the protein CSVMPGSEAFF. V and J are TRBV20-1 and TRBJ1-1; D uncertain. Between the trimmed V and J ends, which lost 7 bases and 7 bases, there was a span of 13 bases. Germline-derived CDR1 and CDR2 are DFQATT and SNEGSKA (reference sequence). The CDR3 covers 11 residues.

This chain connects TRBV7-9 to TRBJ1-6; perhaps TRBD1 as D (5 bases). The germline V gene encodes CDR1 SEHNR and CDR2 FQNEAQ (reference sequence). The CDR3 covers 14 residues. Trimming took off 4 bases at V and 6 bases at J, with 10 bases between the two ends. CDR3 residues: CASSSSTVNSPLHF. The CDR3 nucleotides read TGTGCCAGCAGCTCATCGACAGTTAATTCACCCCTCCACTTT.

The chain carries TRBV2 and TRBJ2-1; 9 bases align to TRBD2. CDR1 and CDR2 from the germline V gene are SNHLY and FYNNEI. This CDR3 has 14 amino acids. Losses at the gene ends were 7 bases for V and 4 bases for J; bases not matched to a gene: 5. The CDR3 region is CASKETSGYNEQFF. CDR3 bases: TGTGCCAGCAAGGAGACTAGCGGATACAATGAGCAGTTCTTC.

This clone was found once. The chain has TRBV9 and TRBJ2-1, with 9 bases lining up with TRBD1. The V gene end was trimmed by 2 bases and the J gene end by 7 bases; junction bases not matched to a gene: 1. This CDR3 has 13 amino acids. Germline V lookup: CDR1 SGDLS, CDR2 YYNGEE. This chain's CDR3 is CASSVGQGNEQFF. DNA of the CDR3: TGTGCCAGCAGCGTGGGACAGGGAAATGAGCAGTTCTTC.

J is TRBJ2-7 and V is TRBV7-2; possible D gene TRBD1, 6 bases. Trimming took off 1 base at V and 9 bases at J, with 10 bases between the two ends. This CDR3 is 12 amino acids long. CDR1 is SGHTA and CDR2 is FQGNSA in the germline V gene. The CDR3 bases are TGTGCCAGCAGCTTAGTGGGGGCAACGCAGTACTTC. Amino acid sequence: CASSLVGATQYF.

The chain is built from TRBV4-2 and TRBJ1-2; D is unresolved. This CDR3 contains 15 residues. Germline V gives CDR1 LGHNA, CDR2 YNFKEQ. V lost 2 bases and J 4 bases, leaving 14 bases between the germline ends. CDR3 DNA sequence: TGTGCCAGCAGCCAAAGCGGGCAGATAAGCTATGGCTACACCTTC. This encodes CASSQSGQISYGYTF.

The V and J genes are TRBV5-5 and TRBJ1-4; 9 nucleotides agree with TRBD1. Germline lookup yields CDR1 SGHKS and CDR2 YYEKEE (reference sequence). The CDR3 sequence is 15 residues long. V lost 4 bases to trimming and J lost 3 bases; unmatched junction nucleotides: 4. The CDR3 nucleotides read TGTGCCAGCAGCATGACAGGGGGACCTAATGAAAAACTGTTTTTT. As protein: CASSMTGGPNEKLFF.

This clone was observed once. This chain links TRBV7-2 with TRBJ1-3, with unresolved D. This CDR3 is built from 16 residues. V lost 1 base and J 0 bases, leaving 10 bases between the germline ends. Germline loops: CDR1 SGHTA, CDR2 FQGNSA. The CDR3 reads CASSLVSLGSGNTIYF. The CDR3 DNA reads TGTGCCAGCAGCTTAGTATCACTAGGCTCTGGAAACACCATATATTTT.

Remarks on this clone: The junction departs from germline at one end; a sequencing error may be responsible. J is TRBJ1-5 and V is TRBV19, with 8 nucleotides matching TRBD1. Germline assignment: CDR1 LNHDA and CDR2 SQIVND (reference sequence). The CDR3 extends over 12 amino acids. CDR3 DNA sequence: TGTGCCAGTAGTATCCCAGGGGGCGGCCAGAATTTT. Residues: CASSIPGGGQNF.

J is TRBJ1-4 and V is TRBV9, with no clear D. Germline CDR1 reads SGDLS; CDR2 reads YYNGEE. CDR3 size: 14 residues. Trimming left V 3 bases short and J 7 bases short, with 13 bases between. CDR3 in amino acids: CASSARTAGEKLFF. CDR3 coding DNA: TGTGCCAGCAGCGCCCGTACAGCCGGTGAAAAACTGTTTTTT.

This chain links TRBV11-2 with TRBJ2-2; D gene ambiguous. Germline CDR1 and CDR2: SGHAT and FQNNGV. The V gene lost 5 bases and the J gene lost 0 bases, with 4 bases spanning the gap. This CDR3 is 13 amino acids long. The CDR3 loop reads CASSRANTGELFF. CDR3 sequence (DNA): TGTGCCAGCAGCCGCGCGAACACCGGGGAGCTGTTTTTT.